This T cell receptor beta chain was recovered during a study of OX40 agonist ivuxolimab in advanced cancers. Background on the study: Cohort: about 80% men, mean age 60, aged about 20 to 80.

This CDR3 spans 14 amino acids. Per the germline V gene, CDR1 is KGHSH and CDR2 is LQKENI. V lost 4 bases to trimming and J lost 8 bases, with 17 bases between them. Assay used: immunoSEQ multiplex PCR; TCRdb lists only in-frame clones, some missing. Found here are just over 80,000 clones, 80% to 90% of them singletons; the top ten hold under 0.35%. This clone was found once. The J gene is TRBJ1-2, the V gene TRBV18; D is unresolved. The sequence was collected from an adult with an advanced solid tumor such as melanoma, head and neck, liver or kidney cancer. The sequences come from CD4+ or CD8+ T cells sorted from blood, collected in a trial of the OX40 agonist ivuxolimab. The CDR3 nucleotides are TGTGCCAGCTCACTACCGGACGGAACGCGGGGCTACACCTTC. It translates to CASSLPDGTRGYTF.